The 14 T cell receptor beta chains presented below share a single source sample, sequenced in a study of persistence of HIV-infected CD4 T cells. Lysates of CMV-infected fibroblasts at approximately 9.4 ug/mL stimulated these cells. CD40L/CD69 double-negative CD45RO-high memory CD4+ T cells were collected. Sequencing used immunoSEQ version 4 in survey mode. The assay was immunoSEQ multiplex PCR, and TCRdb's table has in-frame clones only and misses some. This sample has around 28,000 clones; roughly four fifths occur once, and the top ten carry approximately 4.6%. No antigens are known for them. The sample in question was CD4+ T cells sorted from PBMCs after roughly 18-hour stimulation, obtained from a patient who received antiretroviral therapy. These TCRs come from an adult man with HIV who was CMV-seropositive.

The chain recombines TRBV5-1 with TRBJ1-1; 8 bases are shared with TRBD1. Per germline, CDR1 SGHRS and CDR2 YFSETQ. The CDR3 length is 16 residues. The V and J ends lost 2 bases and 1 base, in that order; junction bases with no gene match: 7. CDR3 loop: CASSFSTGGRNTEAFF. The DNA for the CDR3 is TGCGCCAGCAGCTTTAGTACAGGGGGTAGGAACACTGAAGCTTTCTTT.

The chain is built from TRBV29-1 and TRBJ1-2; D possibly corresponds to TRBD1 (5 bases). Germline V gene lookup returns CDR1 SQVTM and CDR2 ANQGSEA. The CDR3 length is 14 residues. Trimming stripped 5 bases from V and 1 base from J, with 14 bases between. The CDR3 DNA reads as TGCAGCGTTCGCACAGAAGGGGATAACTATGGCTACACCTTC. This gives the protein CSVRTEGDNYGYTF.

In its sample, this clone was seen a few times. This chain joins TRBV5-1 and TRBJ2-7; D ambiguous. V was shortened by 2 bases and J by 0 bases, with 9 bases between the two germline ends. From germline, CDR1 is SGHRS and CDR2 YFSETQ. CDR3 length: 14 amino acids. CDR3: CASSLRTDSYEQYF. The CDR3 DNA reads TGCGCCAGCAGCTTAAGGACCGACTCCTACGAGCAGTACTTC.

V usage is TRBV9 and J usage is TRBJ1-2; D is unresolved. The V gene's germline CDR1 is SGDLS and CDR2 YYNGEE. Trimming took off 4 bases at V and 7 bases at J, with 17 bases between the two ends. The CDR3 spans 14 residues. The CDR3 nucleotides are TGTGCCAGCAGCCACCGGGAGGCGGCGGGTGGCTACACCTTC. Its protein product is CASSHREAAGGYTF.

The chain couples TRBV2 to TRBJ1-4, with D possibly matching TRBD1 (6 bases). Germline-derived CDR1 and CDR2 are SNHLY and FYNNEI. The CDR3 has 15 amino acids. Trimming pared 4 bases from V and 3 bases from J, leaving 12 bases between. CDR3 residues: CASSAKGVANEKLFF. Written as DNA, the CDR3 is TGTGCCAGCAGTGCCAAGGGGGTCGCTAATGAAAAACTGTTTTTT.

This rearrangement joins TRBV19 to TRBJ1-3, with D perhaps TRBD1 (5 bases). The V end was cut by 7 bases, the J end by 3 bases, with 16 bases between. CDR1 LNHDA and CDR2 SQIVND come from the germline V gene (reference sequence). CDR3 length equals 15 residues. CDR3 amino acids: CASKISGANGNTIYF. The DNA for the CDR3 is TGTGCCAGTAAAATCTCCGGGGCAAATGGAAACACCATATATTTT.

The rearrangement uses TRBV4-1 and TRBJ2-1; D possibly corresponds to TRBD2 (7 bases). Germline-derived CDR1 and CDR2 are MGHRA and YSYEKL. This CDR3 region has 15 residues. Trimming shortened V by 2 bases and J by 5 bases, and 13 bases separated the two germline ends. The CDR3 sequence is CASSQIRGANNEQFF. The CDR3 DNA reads TGCGCCAGCAGCCAAATACGGGGGGCAAACAATGAGCAGTTCTTC.

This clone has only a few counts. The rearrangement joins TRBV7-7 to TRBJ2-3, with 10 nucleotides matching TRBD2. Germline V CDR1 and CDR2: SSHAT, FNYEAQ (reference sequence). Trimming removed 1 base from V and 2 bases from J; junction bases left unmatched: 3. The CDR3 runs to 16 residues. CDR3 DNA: TGTGCCAGCAGCTTAGGTAGCGGGGGGCCCACAGATACGCAGTATTTT. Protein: CASSLGSGGPTDTQYF.

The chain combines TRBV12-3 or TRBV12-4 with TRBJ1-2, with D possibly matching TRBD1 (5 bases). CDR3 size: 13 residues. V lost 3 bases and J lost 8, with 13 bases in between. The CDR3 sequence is CASSLWGSEGYTF. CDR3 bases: TGTGCCAGCAGTTTGTGGGGGTCGGAGGGCTACACCTTC.

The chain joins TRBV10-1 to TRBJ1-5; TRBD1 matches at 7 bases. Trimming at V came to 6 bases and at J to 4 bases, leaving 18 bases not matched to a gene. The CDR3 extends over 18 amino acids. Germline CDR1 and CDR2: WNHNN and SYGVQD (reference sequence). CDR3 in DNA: TGCGCCAGCAGCCTTCTATCGACAGGGAGGGTGGGAAATCAGCCCCAGCATTTT. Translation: CASSLLSTGRVGNQPQHF.

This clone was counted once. The CDR3, as DNA: TGTGCCAGCAGCCCTCGTGGGGGTGACAGGGCCGAAAAACTGTTTTTT. Amino acid sequence: CASSPRGGDRAEKLFF. This chain links TRBV7-9 with TRBJ1-4, with TRBD1 matching over 7 bases. The CDR3 sequence is 16 residues long. V dropped 5 bases and J dropped 8; count of bases not matched to a gene: 14. Germline CDR1 is SEHNR and CDR2 is FQNEAQ (reference sequence).

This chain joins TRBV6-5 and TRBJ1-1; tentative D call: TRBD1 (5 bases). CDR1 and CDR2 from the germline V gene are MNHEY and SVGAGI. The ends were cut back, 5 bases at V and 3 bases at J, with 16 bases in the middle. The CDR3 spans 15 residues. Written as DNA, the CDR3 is TGTGCCAGCAGTCCTAGCTGGGGCAGGGACACTGAAGCTTTCTTT. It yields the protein CASSPSWGRDTEAFF.

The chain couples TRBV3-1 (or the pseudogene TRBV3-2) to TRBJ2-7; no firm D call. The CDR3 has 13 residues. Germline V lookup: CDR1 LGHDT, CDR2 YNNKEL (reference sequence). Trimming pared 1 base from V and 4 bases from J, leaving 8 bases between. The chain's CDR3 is CASSQAGRYEQYF. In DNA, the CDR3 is TGTGCCAGCAGCCAAGCTGGGCGGTACGAGCAGTACTTC.

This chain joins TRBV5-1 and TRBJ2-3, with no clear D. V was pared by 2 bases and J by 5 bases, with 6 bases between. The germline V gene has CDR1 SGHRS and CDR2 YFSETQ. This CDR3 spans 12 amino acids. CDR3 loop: CASSFSGDTQYF. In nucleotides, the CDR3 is TGCGCCAGCAGCTTCTCTGGAGATACGCAGTATTTT.